These 27 T cell receptor beta chains share one sample of origin, sequenced in a study of blood T cell repertoires in COVID-19. TCRdb's copy holds only in-frame clones and misses some; the assay was immunoSEQ multiplex PCR. The sample records 150,000 to 180,000 clones, around 90% being singletons. Material for sequencing was peripheral blood. The receptor source for this set is a man aged 50-60 years with acute or convalescent COVID-19.

This clone came up once. The chain couples TRBV7-8 to TRBJ1-3; D perhaps matches TRBD1 (6 bases). There are 16 residues in the CDR3. Between the trimmed V and J ends, which lost 5 bases and 0 bases, there was a span of 14 bases. Germline assignment: CDR1 SGHVS and CDR2 FQNEAQ. As DNA, the CDR3 is TGTGCCAGCAGCCTCAGATCAGGGGTCTCTGGAAACACCATATATTTT. Residues: CASSLRSGVSGNTIYF.

The chain joins TRBV21-1 to TRBJ2-1; the table calls TRBD1, which could not be checked here. TRBV21-1 is designated a pseudogene. The CDR3 sequence is 15 residues long. Here the CDR3 reads CASSTQGEFANEQFF. CDR3 in DNA: TGTGCCAGCAGCACTCAGGGTGAATTCGCGAATGAGCAGTTCTTC.

This clone occurred once. V usage is TRBV19 and J usage is TRBJ1-5; 7 bases agree with TRBD1. After removal of 1 base from V and 9 bases from J, the junction contained 0 bases not matched to a gene. CDR3 length: 12 residues. CDR1 and CDR2 (germline): LNHDA, SQIVND (reference sequence). The CDR3 DNA follows: TGTGCCAGTAGTATAGGGGACAGGCCCCAGCATTTT. It yields the protein CASSIGDRPQHF. Full variable domain (remainder filled in from reference TRBV19 and TRBJ1-5): DGGITQSPKYLFRKEGQNVTLSCEQNLNHDAMYWYRQDPGQGLRLIYYSQIVNDFQKGDIAEGYSVSREKKESFPLTVTSAQKNPTAFYLCASSIGDRPQHFGDGTRLSIL.

The chain couples TRBV30 to TRBJ2-1, with 11 bases identical to TRBD2. The ends lost 1 base at V and 6 bases at J; junction bases unmatched: 5. The CDR3 runs 15 residues. The germline V gene encodes CDR1 GTSNPN and CDR2 SVGIG (reference sequence). CDR3 nucleotide sequence: TGTGCCTGGAGTGCCGGGACTAGCGGTAGCAATGAGCAGTTCTTC. As protein: CAWSAGTSGSNEQFF.

The chain links TRBV5-1 to TRBJ2-5; TRBD2 agrees at 12 bases. This CDR3 has 15 amino acids. CDR1 SGHRS and CDR2 YFSETQ come from the germline V gene. J was trimmed by 5 bases and V by 2 bases; bases with no gene match: 4. CDR3 sequence: CASSLLAGGDETQYF. CDR3 DNA sequence: TGCGCCAGCAGCTTACTAGCGGGAGGAGATGAGACCCAGTACTTC.

This clone was detected only once. This chain connects TRBV29-1 to TRBJ2-5; 7 bases are shared with TRBD2. CDR1 SQVTM and CDR2 ANQGSEA come from the germline V gene. CDR3 length equals 14 residues. Unmatched junction bases numbered 11, after V lost 3 bases and J lost 7 bases. The CDR3 is CSVEGGWTGGTQYF. The CDR3 DNA sequence: TGCAGCGTTGAGGGGGGGTGGACCGGAGGGACCCAGTACTTC.

About this clone: In the same sample, other DNA sequences code for this CDR3. DNA for the CDR3: TGCGCCAGCAGCTTGGAAGGGGGTACTGAAGCTTTCTTT. Protein sequence: CASSLEGGTEAFF. V usage is TRBV5-1 and J usage is TRBJ1-1; possibly TRBD1 for D (6 bases). CDR1 SGHRS and CDR2 YFSETQ come from the germline V gene. CDR3 length equals 13 residues. V gave up 0 bases and J gave up 5 bases, with 8 bases separating them. The full variable domain, in which reference TRBV5-1 and TRBJ1-1 provide the parts outside the CDR3, is KAGVTQTPRYLIKTRGQQVTLSCSPISGHRSVSWYQQTPGQGLQFLFEYFSETQRNKGNFPGRFSGRQFSNSRSEMNVSTLELGDSALYLCASSLEGGTEAFFGQGTRLTVV.

This chain uses TRBV4-3 with TRBJ1-2; 9 bases fit TRBD1. The CDR3 is made up of 15 amino acids. Unmatched junction bases numbered 11, after V lost 4 bases and J lost 8 bases. Germline-derived CDR1 and CDR2 are LGHNA and YSLEER. The CDR3 loop reads CASSLIRDRVEGYTF. CDR3 DNA: TGCGCCAGCAGCCTCATCCGGGACAGGGTCGAGGGCTACACCTTC.

This clone was recorded once. The V gene is TRBV7-9, the J gene TRBJ1-6; the D gene is possibly TRBD1 (6 bases). This CDR3 has 16 residues. Germline CDR1 SEHNR, CDR2 FQNEAQ (reference sequence). Between the trimmed V and J ends, which lost 5 bases and 6 bases, there was a span of 17 bases. The CDR3 sequence is CASSPRGGGINSPLHF. In nucleotides, the CDR3 is TGTGCCAGCAGCCCGAGGGGGGGAGGAATTAATTCACCCCTCCACTTT.

The chain links TRBV28 to TRBJ2-5, with 7 bases that match TRBD1. J was trimmed by 3 bases and V by 5 bases; bases with no gene match: 6. CDR1 and CDR2 from the germline V gene are MDHEN and SYDVKM. There are 14 residues in the CDR3. This CDR3 reads CASSTGQLKETQYF. The CDR3 DNA reads as TGTGCCAGCAGTACGGGACAGCTTAAAGAGACCCAGTACTTC. The full variable domain, rest sourced from reference TRBV28 and TRBJ2-5, is DVKVTQSSRYLVKRTGEKVFLECVQDMDHENMFWYRQDPGLGLRLIYFSYDVKMKEKGDIPEGYSVSREKKERFSLILESASTNQTSMYLCASSTGQLKETQYFGPGTRLLVL.

This chain links TRBV29-1 with TRBJ2-5; no reliable D call. The V and J ends lost 4 bases and 6 bases respectively, with 21 bases between them. From germline, CDR1 is SQVTM and CDR2 ANQGSEA. This CDR3 has 15 amino acids. CDR3 sequence reads: CSVGASPLVRQTQYF. The CDR3 region has the DNA TGCAGCGTTGGAGCCTCTCCCCTAGTTCGGCAGACCCAGTACTTC.

This chain uses TRBV18 with TRBJ2-5; no definite D call. Per germline, CDR1 KGHSH and CDR2 LQKENI. This CDR3 comprises 14 residues. Trimming removed 1 base from V and 4 bases from J, with 10 bases in between. DNA of the CDR3: TGTGCCAGCTCACCACTGGAACAGCTAGAGACCCAGTACTTC. It is translated as CASSPLEQLETQYF.

V usage is TRBV19 and J usage is TRBJ1-1; D is unresolved. This CDR3 is built from 15 residues. From germline, CDR1 is LNHDA and CDR2 SQIVND (reference sequence). Trimming shortened V by 5 bases and J by 2 bases, and 15 bases separated the two germline ends. CDR3 residues: CASSRSREGNTEAFF. The CDR3 nucleotides are TGTGCCAGTAGTCGCTCCCGTGAGGGTAACACTGAAGCTTTCTTT. The full variable domain, with the rest looked up from reference TRBV19 and TRBJ1-1, is DGGITQSPKYLFRKEGQNVTLSCEQNLNHDAMYWYRQDPGQGLRLIYYSQIVNDFQKGDIAEGYSVSREKKESFPLTVTSAQKNPTAFYLCASSRSREGNTEAFFGQGTRLTVV.

The chain is built from TRBV6-2 or TRBV6-3 and TRBJ1-2; 8 nucleotides line up with TRBD1. CDR1 is MNHEY and CDR2 is SVGEGT in the germline V gene. J lost 4 bases, V lost 6 bases, and 13 bases had no gene match. The CDR3 covers 16 residues. Here the CDR3 reads CASSPYGQGRSYGYTF. CDR3 sequence (DNA): TGTGCCAGCAGCCCCTACGGACAGGGACGGAGCTATGGCTACACCTTC.

The chain couples TRBV2 to TRBJ2-7; 8 bases match TRBD1. With V trimmed by 2 bases and J by 9 bases, 12 bases remained unmatched. The CDR3 length is 15 residues. Germline loops: CDR1 SNHLY, CDR2 FYNNEI. This CDR3 reads CASSEKAGQAGGQYF. CDR3 in DNA: TGTGCCAGCAGTGAAAAGGCGGGACAGGCCGGTGGGCAGTACTTC. The full variable domain, in which reference TRBV2 and TRBJ2-7 provide the parts outside the CDR3, is EPEVTQTPSHQVTQMGQEVILRCVPISNHLYFYWYRQILGQKVEFLVSFYNNEISEKSEIFDDQFSVERPDGSNFTLKIRSTKLEDSAMYFCASSEKAGQAGGQYFGPGTRLTVT.

The chain joins TRBV9 to TRBJ1-6; 7 bases are a match to TRBD1. The CDR3 is made up of 20 amino acids. V dropped 0 bases and J dropped 0; count of bases not matched to a gene: 12. In germline, CDR1 is SGDLS, CDR2 YYNGEE. The CDR3 DNA is TGTGCCAGCAGCGTAGAGGCAGGGCCACAGGGGAGCTCCTATAATTCACCCCTCCACTTT. Protein sequence: CASSVEAGPQGSSYNSPLHF.

The chain employs TRBV6-5 and TRBJ1-5; the D gene is possibly TRBD1 (5 bases). This CDR3 comprises 13 residues. Trimming removed 7 bases from V and 1 base from J, with 8 bases in between. Looked up from germline, CDR1 is MNHEY and CDR2 is SVGAGI. DNA for the CDR3: TGTGCCAGCACCCGACAGAGCAATCAGCCCCAGCATTTT. Translated, it gives CASTRQSNQPQHF.

The rearrangement links TRBV19 to TRBJ2-1; no firm D call. V was cut by 5 bases and J by 5 bases, with 13 bases left in between. Germline assignment: CDR1 LNHDA and CDR2 SQIVND (reference sequence). The CDR3 runs 14 residues. The chain's CDR3 is CASSLAVKHNEQFF. The CDR3 nucleotides are TGTGCCAGTAGTCTCGCGGTTAAGCACAATGAGCAGTTCTTC.

V usage is TRBV19 and J usage is TRBJ1-5; TRBD1 is a possible D gene (5 bases). CDR1 and CDR2 from the germline V gene are LNHDA and SQIVND (reference sequence). Deletions cut 5 bases from V and 7 bases from J, with 18 bases between. The length of the CDR3 is 15 residues. In DNA, the CDR3 is TGTGCCAGTAGTGGGGGGGGGAGAGTGGACCAGCCCCAGCATTTT. Translation gives CASSGGGRVDQPQHF.

The V gene is TRBV13, the J gene TRBJ2-2; 8 bases agree with TRBD1. V was clipped by 5 bases and J by 5 bases; unmatched bases: 7. The CDR3 contains 15 residues. Per germline, CDR1 PRHDT and CDR2 FYEKMQ (reference sequence). Here the CDR3 DNA reads TGTGCCAGCAGCCCGCAGGGGGCCTTTACCGGGGAGCTGTTTTTT. Amino acids: CASSPQGAFTGELFF. Variable domain in full (rest from reference TRBV13 and TRBJ2-2): AAGVIQSPRHLIKEKRETATLKCYPIPRHDTVYWYQQGPGQDPQFLISFYEKMQSDKGSIPDRFSAQQFSDYHSELNMSSLELGDSALYFCASSPQGAFTGELFFGEGSRLTVL.

This chain uses TRBV2 with TRBJ2-1, with D possibly being TRBD2 (6 bases). In germline, CDR1 is SNHLY, CDR2 FYNNEI. With 6 bases removed from V and 7 bases from J, the gap between germline ends came to 10 bases. The CDR3 has 12 residues. The CDR3 is CASRMGGNEQFF. The CDR3 DNA follows: TGTGCCAGCAGGATGGGAGGAAATGAGCAGTTCTTC.

This clone was seen once. The CDR3 DNA reads TGTGCCAGCACCAGGGACAGAGCAGACTATGGCTACACCTTC. Protein: CASTRDRADYGYTF. The V call is TRBV6-5, the J call TRBJ1-2, with 7 positions matching TRBD1. J gave up 3 bases and V 7 bases, and 8 bases lay outside the gene matches. CDR3 length equals 14 residues. Germline CDR1 and CDR2: MNHEY and SVGAGI.

The gene calls are TRBV27 and TRBJ2-5, with D perhaps matching TRBD1 (5 bases). The V end was cut by 3 bases, the J end by 5 bases, with 10 bases between. The CDR3 has 13 residues. CDR1 is MNHEY, CDR2 SMNVEV, per germline (reference sequence). The CDR3 here is CASSLSRVETQYF. The CDR3 bases are TGTGCCAGCAGTTTGTCCAGGGTGGAGACCCAGTACTTC.

V gene TRBV19 combines with J gene TRBJ2-7; 9 nucleotides agree with TRBD1. The V gene end was trimmed by 3 bases and the J gene end by 6 bases; junction bases not matched to a gene: 3. Germline V gene lookup returns CDR1 LNHDA and CDR2 SQIVND (reference sequence). This CDR3 has 13 amino acids. The CDR3 loop reads CASSMGTGLEQYF. Here the CDR3 DNA reads TGTGCCAGTAGTATGGGGACAGGGCTCGAGCAGTACTTC.

The table lists this clone with a few counts. V and J are TRBV19 and TRBJ2-5; TRBD2 agrees at 9 bases. Trimming removed 6 bases from V and 5 bases from J; junction bases left unmatched: 10. The CDR3 totals 15 residues. CDR1 is LNHDA and CDR2 is SQIVND in the germline V gene (reference sequence). CDR3 DNA sequence: TGTGCCAGTAGAATTACCGGGACTAGCCAGGAGACCCAGTACTTC. Residues: CASRITGTSQETQYF.

The chain couples TRBV27 to TRBJ1-5, with 7 bases identical to TRBD1. The CDR3 length is 14 residues. From germline, CDR1 is MNHEY and CDR2 SMNVEV (reference sequence). J gave up 1 base and V 9 bases, and 6 bases lay outside the gene matches. The CDR3 sequence is CASSRQGSNQPQHF. In DNA, the CDR3 is TGTGCCAGTAGCCGACAGGGAAGCAATCAGCCCCAGCATTTT.

With respect to this clone: Relative to the germline gene, one junction end is altered; a read error may explain this. The rearrangement links TRBV7-7 to TRBJ2-6; no firm D call. The CDR3 contains 16 residues. Germline V gene sequence: CDR1 SSHAT, CDR2 FNYEAQ (reference sequence). The CDR3 here is CASSLMPGGGANVLTF. DNA for the CDR3: TGTGCTAGCAGCTTAATGCCCGGTGGTGGGGCCAACGTCCTGACTTTC. Supplemented by reference TRBV7-7 and TRBJ2-6, the full variable domain reads GAGVSQSPRYKVTKRGQDVTLRCDPISSHATLYWYQQALGQGPEFLTYFNYEAQPDKSGLPSDRFSAERPEGSISTLTIQRTEQRDSAMYRCASSLMPGGGANVLTFGAGSRLTVL.